These 21 T cell receptor beta chains were sequenced from one sample in a study of vaccination and CD4 T cells after COVID-19. Their antigens remain unidentified. The Oncomine TCR Beta short-read assay was what sequenced the DNA obtained from cultured CD4+ T cells. TCRdb redid the calling of the PCR reads with MiXCR, one entry per CDR3 protein. Among 13,000 or so distinct CDR3 sequences, 56% were seen once, and the ten largest hold over 15%. The treatment denotes: roughly 10-day PBMC culture with coronavirus spike peptide pools or control peptides (ViraFEST assay). Sequenced sample: CD4+ T cells from blood, cultured in vitro. Receptors originate from a human donor who had recovered from COVID-19.

This clonotype was detected only a few times. The V call is TRBV25-1, the J call TRBJ1-1; D not certain. The length of the CDR3 is 12 residues. V gave up 4 bases and J gave up 11 bases, with 14 bases separating them. Germline-derived CDR1 and CDR2 are MGHDK and SYGVNS. This CDR3 is CASSVGNSAAFF. The CDR3 DNA reads as TGTGCCAGCAGTGTAGGTAATTCGGCGGCTTTCTTT.

This clonotype showed up just once. The chain is built from TRBV7-2 and TRBJ1-1, with D possibly matching TRBD1 (6 bases). This CDR3 has 14 amino acids. V was shortened by 4 bases and J by 0 bases, with 9 bases between the two germline ends. Looked up from germline, CDR1 is SGHTA and CDR2 is FQGNSA. CDR3 sequence: CASSWGRVNTEAFF. CDR3 sequence (DNA): TGTGCCAGCAGCTGGGGGCGGGTGAACACTGAAGCTTTCTTT.

This clonotype was counted a single time. The chain is built from TRBV7-3 and TRBJ2-1; no clear D. The CDR3 loop spans 16 amino acids. CDR1 is SGHTA and CDR2 is FQGTGA in the germline V gene. With 1 base removed from V and 2 bases from J, the gap between germline ends came to 12 bases. In nucleotides, the CDR3 is TGTGCCAGCAGCTTAAGTTTGGGGTTTCCCTACAATGAGCAGTTCTTC. Protein sequence: CASSLSLGFPYNEQFF.

The chain recombines TRBV9 with TRBJ1-6; TRBD1 might be the D (5 bases). The length of the CDR3 is 14 residues. Trimming pared 1 base from V and 5 bases from J, leaving 7 bases between. CDR1 and CDR2 from the germline V gene are SGDLS and YYNGEE. The CDR3 DNA sequence: TGTGCCAGCAGCGTATCCAGGGATAATTCACCCCTCCACTTT. Its translation is CASSVSRDNSPLHF.

J is TRBJ1-2 and V is TRBV7-2; D ambiguous. The CDR3 totals 13 residues. Germline CDR1 and CDR2: SGHTA and FQGNSA. Between the trimmed V and J ends, which lost 5 bases and 3 bases, there was a span of 10 bases. The CDR3 DNA reads as TGTGCCAGCAGCAAATTCAGCTACTATGGCTACACCTTC. Its protein is CASSKFSYYGYTF.

The chain carries TRBV12-3 or TRBV12-4 and TRBJ1-6, with unresolved D. The CDR3 has 13 residues. V lost 1 base and J 10 bases, leaving 8 bases between the germline ends. For the CDR3, the DNA is TGTGCCAGCAGTTTAGTCCGGGTCTCACCCCTCCACTTT. Translating gives CASSLVRVSPLHF.

This chain joins TRBV20-1 and TRBJ2-3; D is unclear. The CDR3 extends over 14 amino acids. Trimming took off 1 base at V and 6 bases at J, with 14 bases between the two ends. Germline assignment: CDR1 DFQATT and CDR2 SNEGSKA (reference sequence). The DNA for the CDR3 is TGCAGTGCTAGAGTGAGCCCCGTGTCCGATACGCAGTATTTT. It codes for CSARVSPVSDTQYF.

The rearrangement joins TRBV7-2 to TRBJ2-2; 8 nucleotides agree with TRBD1. The CDR3 is 17 residues long. The trim removed 1 base at V and 8 bases at J, leaving 12 bases unmatched. Germline V gene data show CDR1 as SGHTA and CDR2 as FQGNSA. The CDR3 is CASSLVAGGAGRGELFF. The CDR3 DNA is TGTGCCAGCAGCTTAGTAGCAGGGGGCGCAGGACGAGGGGAGCTGTTTTTT.

The rearrangement joins TRBV5-1 to TRBJ1-2; 11 nucleotides match TRBD1. V shed 4 bases and J 8 bases; nucleotides not matched to a gene: 13. CDR3 length: 16 amino acids. Germline V CDR1 and CDR2: SGHRS, YFSETQ. CDR3 nucleotides: TGCGCCAGCAGCAGAGGACAGGGGGCGCACGGCTCGGGCTACACCTTC. Protein sequence: CASSRGQGAHGSGYTF.

The chain employs TRBV2 and TRBJ2-5, with unresolved D. From germline, CDR1 is SNHLY and CDR2 FYNNEI. Trimming took off 5 bases at V and 3 bases at J, with 4 bases between the two ends. This CDR3 is 11 amino acids long. In nucleotides, the CDR3 is TGTGCCAGCAGTAACAAAGAGACCCAGTACTTC. It codes for CASSNKETQYF.

The rearrangement links TRBV7-9 to TRBJ2-7; D perhaps matches TRBD1 (6 bases). The CDR3 runs 14 residues. The ends were cut back, 2 bases at V and 2 bases at J, with 10 bases in the middle. Germline CDR1 reads SEHNR; CDR2 reads FQNEAQ (reference sequence). CDR3 residues: CASSLLTGPYEQYF. The CDR3 nucleotides read TGTGCCAGCAGCTTACTCACAGGGCCCTACGAGCAGTACTTC.

The V call is TRBV21-1, the J call TRBJ1-2; TRBD1, the table's D call, lacks a check against the DNA. TRBV21-1 counts as a pseudogene. CDR3 length: 13 residues. In DNA, the CDR3 is TGTGCCAGCAGCCAGGACAGGGATTATGGCTACACCTTC. It yields the protein CASSQDRDYGYTF.

This chain joins TRBV30 and TRBJ2-7; 8 positions match TRBD2. Germline CDR1 is GTSNPN and CDR2 is SVGIG (reference sequence). This CDR3 is 14 amino acids long. The V gene end was trimmed by 4 bases and the J gene end by 1 base; junction bases not matched to a gene: 6. For the CDR3, the DNA is TGTGCCTGGACCACCGGGGGGGTATCCTACGAGCAGTACTTC. Its translation is CAWTTGGVSYEQYF.

A note on this clonotype: The junction does not match germline at one end; this may be a read error. The rearrangement joins TRBV11-3 to TRBJ1-1; 8 nucleotides align to TRBD1. CDR3 length: 14 residues. Germline V CDR1 and CDR2: SGHNT, YENEEA. The CDR3 protein is CASSTGQGGTGAFF. The CDR3 DNA reads as TGTGCCAGCAGCACCGGACAGGGTGGAACTGGAGCTTTCTTT.

This clonotype ranks as large. This chain links TRBV28 with TRBJ1-2; 7 bases are a match to TRBD1. Trimming removed 0 bases from V and 8 bases from J; junction bases left unmatched: 9. Germline-derived CDR1 and CDR2 are MDHEN and SYDVKM. The CDR3 length is 15 residues. CDR3 sequence reads: CASSLWDRQLGGYTF. CDR3 coding DNA: TGTGCCAGCAGTTTATGGGACAGGCAATTAGGGGGCTACACCTTC.

Only a few counts were recorded for this clonotype. The chain uses TRBV7-8 and TRBJ1-3; D is uncertain. The CDR3 spans 14 residues. The germline gives CDR1 SGHVS, CDR2 FQNEAQ. Trimming removed 6 bases from V and 3 bases from J, with 12 bases in between. The CDR3 sequence is CASRRRSDGNTIYF. CDR3 nucleotides: TGTGCCAGCAGACGTCGGTCGGATGGAAACACCATATATTTT.

This clonotype was recorded once. The V and J genes are TRBV20-1 and TRBJ1-4; D gene uncertain. The CDR3 runs 15 residues. Germline assignment: CDR1 DFQATT and CDR2 SNEGSKA (reference sequence). The V and J ends lost 2 bases and 7 bases respectively, with 17 bases between them. CDR3 nucleotide sequence: TGCAGTGCTAGACATCCGGGCCACCGGCGTGAAAAACTGTTTTTT. It translates to CSARHPGHRREKLFF.

The chain combines TRBV6-1 with TRBJ2-3; TRBD1 agrees at 9 bases. The junction had 4 bases not matched to a gene; V was cut back by 6 bases and J by 3 bases. The CDR3 sequence is 14 residues long. Germline CDR1 reads MNHNS; CDR2 reads SASEGT. CDR3 protein: CASRDRGVTDTQYF. Here the CDR3 DNA reads TGTGCCAGCAGAGACAGGGGGGTGACAGATACGCAGTATTTT.

This chain uses TRBV7-8 with TRBJ1-1; no reliable D call. This CDR3 region has 13 residues. Germline values: CDR1 SGHVS, CDR2 FQNEAQ. Trimming cost V 2 bases and J 3 bases, with 7 bases left between them. The DNA of the CDR3 is TGTGCCAGCAGCTTATACAGCCACACTGAAGCTTTCTTT. It translates to CASSLYSHTEAFF.

V gene TRBV5-8 combines with J gene TRBJ2-7, with D possibly matching TRBD2 (5 bases). The CDR3 is 15 residues long. V lost 4 bases to trimming and J lost 3 bases, with 17 bases between them. Looked up from germline, CDR1 is SGHTS and CDR2 is YDEGEE. The CDR3 region is CASSVFGIENYEQYF. The CDR3 region has the DNA TGTGCCAGCAGCGTCTTCGGGATCGAAAACTACGAGCAGTACTTC.

V is TRBV2 and J is TRBJ2-2; 8 nucleotides agree with TRBD1. CDR1 is SNHLY and CDR2 is FYNNEI in the germline V gene. CDR3 length: 15 residues. The ends lost 6 bases at V and 0 bases at J; junction bases unmatched: 3. CDR3 amino acids: CASRRQGTNTGELFF. DNA of the CDR3: TGTGCCAGCAGGCGACAGGGGACGAACACCGGGGAGCTGTTTTTT.